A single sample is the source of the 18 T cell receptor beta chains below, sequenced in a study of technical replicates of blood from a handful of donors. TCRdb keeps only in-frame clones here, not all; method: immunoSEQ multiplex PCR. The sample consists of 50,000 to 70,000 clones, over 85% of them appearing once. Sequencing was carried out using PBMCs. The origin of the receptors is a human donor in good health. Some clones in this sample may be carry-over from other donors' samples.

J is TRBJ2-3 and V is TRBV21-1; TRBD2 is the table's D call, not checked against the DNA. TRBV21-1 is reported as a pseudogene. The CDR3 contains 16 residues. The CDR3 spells CASSKDLAGGHDTQYF. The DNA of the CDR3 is TGTGCCAGCAGCAAAGATCTAGCGGGGGGGCATGATACGCAGTATTTT.

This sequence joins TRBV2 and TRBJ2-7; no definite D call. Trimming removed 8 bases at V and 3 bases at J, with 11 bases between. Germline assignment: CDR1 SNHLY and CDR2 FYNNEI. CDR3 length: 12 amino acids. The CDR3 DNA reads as TGTGCCAGCCCCCTTGTCCTCTACGAGCAGTACTTC. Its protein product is CASPLVLYEQYF.

The CDR3 DNA reads TGTGCCAGCAGGGATACAGGTAATCAGCCCCAGCATTTT. Its translation is CASRDTGNQPQHF. The V gene is TRBV6-6, the J gene TRBJ1-5; possible D gene TRBD1, 5 bases. Looked up from germline, CDR1 is MNHNY and CDR2 is SVGAGI (reference sequence). The CDR3 has 13 residues. Trimming shortened V by 6 bases and J by 4 bases, and 10 bases separated the two germline ends.

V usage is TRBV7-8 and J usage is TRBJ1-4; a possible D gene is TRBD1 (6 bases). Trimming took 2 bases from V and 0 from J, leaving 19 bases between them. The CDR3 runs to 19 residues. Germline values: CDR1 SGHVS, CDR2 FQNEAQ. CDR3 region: CASSLKDSTPSSTNEKLFF. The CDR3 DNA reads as TGTGCCAGCAGCTTAAAGGACAGTACCCCGAGCTCAACTAATGAAAAACTGTTTTTT.

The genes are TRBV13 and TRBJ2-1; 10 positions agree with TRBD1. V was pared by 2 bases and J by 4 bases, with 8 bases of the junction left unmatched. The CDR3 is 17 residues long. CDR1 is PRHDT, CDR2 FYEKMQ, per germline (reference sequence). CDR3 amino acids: CASSLRTRDRGYNEQFF. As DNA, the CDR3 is TGTGCCAGCAGCTTAAGGACCCGGGACAGGGGATACAATGAGCAGTTCTTC.

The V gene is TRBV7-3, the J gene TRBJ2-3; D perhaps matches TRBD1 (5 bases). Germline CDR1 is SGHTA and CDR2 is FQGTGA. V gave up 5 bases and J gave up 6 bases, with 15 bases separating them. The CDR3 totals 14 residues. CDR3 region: CASSATSQVDTQYF. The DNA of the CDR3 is TGTGCCAGCAGCGCGACCTCACAGGTGGATACGCAGTATTTT. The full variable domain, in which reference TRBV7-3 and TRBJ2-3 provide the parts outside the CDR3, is GAGVSQTPSNKVTEKGKYVELRCDPISGHTALYWYRQSLGQGPEFLIYFQGTGAADDSGLPNDRFFAVRPEGSVSTLKIQRTERGDSAVYLCASSATSQVDTQYFGPGTRLTVL.

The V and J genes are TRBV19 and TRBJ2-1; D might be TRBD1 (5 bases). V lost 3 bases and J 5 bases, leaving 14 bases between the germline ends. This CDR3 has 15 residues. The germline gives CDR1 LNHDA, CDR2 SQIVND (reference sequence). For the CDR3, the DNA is TGTGCCAGTAGTATGAGACAGCTAAGTAACAATGAGCAGTTCTTC. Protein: CASSMRQLSNNEQFF.

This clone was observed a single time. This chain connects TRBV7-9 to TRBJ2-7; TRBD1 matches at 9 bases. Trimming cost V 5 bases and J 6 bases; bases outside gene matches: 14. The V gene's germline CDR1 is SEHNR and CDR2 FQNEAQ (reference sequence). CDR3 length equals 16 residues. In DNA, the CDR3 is TGTGCCAGCAGCCCCACCCCGGGACAGGGCACTCGCGAGCAGTACTTC. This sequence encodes CASSPTPGQGTREQYF. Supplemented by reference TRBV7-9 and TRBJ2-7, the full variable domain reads DTGVSQNPRHKITKRGQNVTFRCDPISEHNRLYWYRQTLGQGPEFLTYFQNEAQLEKSRLLSDRFSAERPKGSFSTLEIQRTEQGDSAMYLCASSPTPGQGTREQYFGPGTRLTVT.

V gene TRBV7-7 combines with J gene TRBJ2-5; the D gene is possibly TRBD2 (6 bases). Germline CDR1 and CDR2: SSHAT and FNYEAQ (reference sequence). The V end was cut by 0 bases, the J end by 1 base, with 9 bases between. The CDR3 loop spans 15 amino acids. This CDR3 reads CASSLAMGGQETQYF. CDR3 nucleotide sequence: TGTGCCAGCAGCTTAGCAATGGGGGGCCAAGAGACCCAGTACTTC.

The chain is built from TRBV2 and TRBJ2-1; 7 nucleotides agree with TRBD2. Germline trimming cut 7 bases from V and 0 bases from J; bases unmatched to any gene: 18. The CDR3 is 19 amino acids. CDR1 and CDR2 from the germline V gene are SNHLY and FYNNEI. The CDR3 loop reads CASIFRAGQPAGSYNEQFF. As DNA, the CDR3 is TGTGCCAGCATCTTTAGAGCGGGGCAACCGGCGGGCTCCTACAATGAGCAGTTCTTC.

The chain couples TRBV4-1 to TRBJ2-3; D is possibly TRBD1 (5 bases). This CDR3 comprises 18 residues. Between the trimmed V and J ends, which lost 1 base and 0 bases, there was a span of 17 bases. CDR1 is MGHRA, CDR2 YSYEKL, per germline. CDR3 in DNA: TGCGCCAGCAGCCAAGGACAGACAGCGTTATCTAGCACAGATACGCAGTATTTT. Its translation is CASSQGQTALSSTDTQYF.

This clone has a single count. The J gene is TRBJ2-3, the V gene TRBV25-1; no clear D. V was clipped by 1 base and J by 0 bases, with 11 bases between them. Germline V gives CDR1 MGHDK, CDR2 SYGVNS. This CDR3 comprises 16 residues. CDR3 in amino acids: CASSELGRHSTDTQYF. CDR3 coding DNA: TGTGCCAGCAGTGAATTGGGCAGACACAGCACAGATACGCAGTATTTT.

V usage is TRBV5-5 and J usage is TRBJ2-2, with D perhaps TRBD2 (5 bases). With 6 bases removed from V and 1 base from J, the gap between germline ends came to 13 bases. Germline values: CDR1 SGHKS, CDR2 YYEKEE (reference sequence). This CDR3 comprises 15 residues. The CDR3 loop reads CASTRGPENTGELFF. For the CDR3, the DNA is TGTGCCAGCACCCGAGGGCCTGAGAACACCGGGGAGCTGTTTTTT. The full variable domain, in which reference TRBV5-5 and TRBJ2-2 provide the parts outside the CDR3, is DAGVTQSPTHLIKTRGQQVTLRCSPISGHKSVSWYQQVLGQGPQFIFQYYEKEERGRGNFPDRFSARQFPNYSSELNVNALLLGDSALYLCASTRGPENTGELFFGEGSRLTVL.

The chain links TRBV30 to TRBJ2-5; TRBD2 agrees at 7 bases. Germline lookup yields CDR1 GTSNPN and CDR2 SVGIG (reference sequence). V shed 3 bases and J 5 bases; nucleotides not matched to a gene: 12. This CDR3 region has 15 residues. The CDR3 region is CAWSPSGTHGETQYF. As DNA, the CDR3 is TGTGCCTGGAGCCCGAGCGGGACCCACGGGGAGACCCAGTACTTC.

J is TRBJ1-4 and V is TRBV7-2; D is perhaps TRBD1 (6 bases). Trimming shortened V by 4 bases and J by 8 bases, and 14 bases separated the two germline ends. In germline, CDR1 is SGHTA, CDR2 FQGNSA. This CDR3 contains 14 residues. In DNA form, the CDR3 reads TGTGCCAGCAGCTCAACAGGGACCTTCGAAAAACTGTTTTTT. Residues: CASSSTGTFEKLFF.

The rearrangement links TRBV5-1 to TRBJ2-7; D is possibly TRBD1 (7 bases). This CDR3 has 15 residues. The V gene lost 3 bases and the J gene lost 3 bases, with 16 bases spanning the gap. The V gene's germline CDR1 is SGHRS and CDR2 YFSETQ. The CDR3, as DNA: TGCGCCAGCAGCTCAAGGCGGGACAGCAGCTACGAGCAGTACTTC. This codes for CASSSRRDSSYEQYF.

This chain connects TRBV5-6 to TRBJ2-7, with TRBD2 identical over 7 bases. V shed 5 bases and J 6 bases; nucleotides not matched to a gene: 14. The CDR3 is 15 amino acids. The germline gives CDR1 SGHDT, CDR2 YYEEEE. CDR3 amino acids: CASSSLGRESSEQYF. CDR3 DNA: TGTGCCAGCAGTTCCTTAGGGCGGGAGTCTTCCGAGCAGTACTTC.

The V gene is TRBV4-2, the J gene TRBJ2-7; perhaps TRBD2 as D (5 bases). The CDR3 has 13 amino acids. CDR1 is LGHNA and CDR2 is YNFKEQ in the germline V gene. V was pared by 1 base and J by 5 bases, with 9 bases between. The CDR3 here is CASSQASSHEQYF. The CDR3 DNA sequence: TGTGCCAGCAGCCAAGCTAGCAGCCACGAGCAGTACTTC.